This TCR beta chain emerged from a study of spatial heterogeneity in lung cancer. Study as a whole: Consistently, beta-chain sequences turned up in larger numbers than alpha-chain sequences did.

Every cDNA TCR molecule received its own unique molecular identifier. TCRdb analysed the 5' RACE reads with MiXCR anew, one entry per CDR3 protein. Found here are approximately 81,000 distinct CDR3 sequences, 10% to 15% of them singletons; the top ten hold approximately 4.6%. Turning to this clonotype: Antigen specificity is unknown.

Stated time point: sample taken at primary tumor resection. Extraction of whole RNA from tumor, nontumor lung or frozen PBMC preceded unsorted sequencing. Donation came from approximately 69 patients with untreated early-stage non-small cell lung cancer. Study results and caveats: Circulating ubiquitous expanded tumor TCRs were observed more frequently at resection than at follow-up.

The input for sequencing was PBMCs, taken at surgery. The clonotype was recovered from a male donor with early-stage non-small cell lung cancer.

The CDR3 coding sequence is TGCGCCAGCAGCCCCGGGACAGGGGTCTCTAGGGTCGATACGCAGTATTTT. Translated: CASSPGTGVSRVDTQYF. This chain connects TRBV5-1 to TRBJ2-3, with TRBD1 matching over 10 bases. This CDR3 is built from 17 residues. CDR1 is SGHRS, CDR2 YFSETQ, per germline. V lost 4 bases to trimming and J lost 6 bases; unmatched junction nucleotides: 14. The full variable domain, with the rest looked up from reference TRBV5-1 and TRBJ2-3, is KAGVTQTPRYLIKTRGQQVTLSCSPISGHRSVSWYQQTPGQGLQFLFEYFSETQRNKGNFPGRFSGRQFSNSRSEMNVSTLELGDSALYLCASSPGTGVSRVDTQYFGPGTRLTVL.